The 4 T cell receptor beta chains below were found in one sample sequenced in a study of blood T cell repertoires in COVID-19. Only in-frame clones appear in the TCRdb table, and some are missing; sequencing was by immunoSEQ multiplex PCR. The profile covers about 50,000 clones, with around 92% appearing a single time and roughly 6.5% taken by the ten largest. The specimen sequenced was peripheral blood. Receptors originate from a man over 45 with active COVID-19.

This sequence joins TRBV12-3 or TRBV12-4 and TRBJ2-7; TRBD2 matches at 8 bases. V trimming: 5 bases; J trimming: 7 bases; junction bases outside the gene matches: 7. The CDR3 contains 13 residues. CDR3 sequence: CASSPQAGGEQYF. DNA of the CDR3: TGTGCCAGCAGTCCCCAGGCGGGAGGAGAGCAGTACTTC.

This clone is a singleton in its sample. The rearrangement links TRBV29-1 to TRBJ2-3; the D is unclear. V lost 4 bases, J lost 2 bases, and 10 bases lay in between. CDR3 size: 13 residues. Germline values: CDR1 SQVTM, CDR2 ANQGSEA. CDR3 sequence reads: CSVAAGNTDTQYF. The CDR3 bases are TGCAGCGTTGCCGCAGGAAACACAGATACGCAGTATTTT.

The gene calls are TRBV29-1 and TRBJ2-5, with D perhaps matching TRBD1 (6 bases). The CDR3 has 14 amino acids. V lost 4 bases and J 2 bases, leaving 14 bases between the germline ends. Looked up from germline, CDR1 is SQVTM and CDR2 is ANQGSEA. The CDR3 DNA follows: TGCAGCGTTGTCGAAGGGACACTACAAGAGACCCAGTACTTC. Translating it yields CSVVEGTLQETQYF.

CDR3 bases: TGTGCCAGCAGTGAACAGTCAGCGGCCTACAATGAGCAGTTCTTC. Its translation is CASSEQSAAYNEQFF. The chain uses TRBV6-1 and TRBJ2-1, with D possibly being TRBD2 (5 bases). This CDR3 has 15 residues. CDR1 is MNHNS, CDR2 SASEGT, per germline. V was clipped by 2 bases and J by 2 bases, with 10 bases between them.